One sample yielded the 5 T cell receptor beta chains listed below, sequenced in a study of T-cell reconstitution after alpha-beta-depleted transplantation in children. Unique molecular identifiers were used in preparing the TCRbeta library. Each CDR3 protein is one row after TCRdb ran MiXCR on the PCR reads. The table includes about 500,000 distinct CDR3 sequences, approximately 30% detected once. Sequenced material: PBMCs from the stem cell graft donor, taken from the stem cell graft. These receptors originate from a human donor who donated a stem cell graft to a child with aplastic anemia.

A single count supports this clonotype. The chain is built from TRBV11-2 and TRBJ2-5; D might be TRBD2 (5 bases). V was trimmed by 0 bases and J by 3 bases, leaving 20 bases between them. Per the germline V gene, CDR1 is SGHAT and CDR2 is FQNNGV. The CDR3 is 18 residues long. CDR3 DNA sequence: TGTGCCAGCAGCTTAGAAGTGCGGGCGGCCGGGCGGGAAGAGACCCAGTACTTC. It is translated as CASSLEVRAAGREETQYF.

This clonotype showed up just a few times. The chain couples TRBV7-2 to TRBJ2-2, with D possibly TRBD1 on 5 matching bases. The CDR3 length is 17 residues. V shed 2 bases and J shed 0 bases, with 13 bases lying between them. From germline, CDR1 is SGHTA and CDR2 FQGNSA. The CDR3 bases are TGTGCCAGCAGCTTAATAGCTAGACAGCCGAACACCGGGGAGCTGTTTTTT. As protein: CASSLIARQPNTGELFF.

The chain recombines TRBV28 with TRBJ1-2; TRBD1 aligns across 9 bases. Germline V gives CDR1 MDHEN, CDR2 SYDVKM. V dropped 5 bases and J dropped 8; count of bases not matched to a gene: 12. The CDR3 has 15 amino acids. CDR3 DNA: TGTGCCAGCAGTCTTCCTAGAACAGGGGGCCAAGGCTACACCTTC. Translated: CASSLPRTGGQGYTF.

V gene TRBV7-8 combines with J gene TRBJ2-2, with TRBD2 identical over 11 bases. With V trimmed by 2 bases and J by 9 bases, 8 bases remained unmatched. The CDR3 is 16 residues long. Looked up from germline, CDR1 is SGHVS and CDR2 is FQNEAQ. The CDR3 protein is CASSLTTSGSRRELFF. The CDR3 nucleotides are TGTGCCAGCAGCTTAACCACTAGCGGGAGTCGGAGGGAGCTGTTTTTT.

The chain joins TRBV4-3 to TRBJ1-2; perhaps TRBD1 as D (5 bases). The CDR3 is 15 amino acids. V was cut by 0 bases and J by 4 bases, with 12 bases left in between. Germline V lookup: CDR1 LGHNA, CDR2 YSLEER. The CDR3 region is CASSQDFGGGYGYTF. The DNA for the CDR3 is TGCGCCAGCAGCCAAGATTTCGGGGGAGGCTATGGCTACACCTTC.